The rows below give T cell receptor beta chains drawn from one sample of a study of cytomegalovirus exposure and HLA in healthy donors. Only in-frame clones appear in the TCRdb table, and some are missing; sequencing was by immunoSEQ multiplex PCR. The table includes 150,000 to 200,000 clones, over 60% detected once. The sample was PBMCs. All receptors derive from a middle-aged man in good health and CMV-seropositive. CDR3s leave out the opening cysteine and the closing phenylalanine or tryptophan.

V gene,CDR3 protein
TRBV27,ASTLGGAGVPSTQY
TRBV28,ASSQNQPQH
TRBV5-6,ASSLREGLNTQY
TRBV6-1,ASSVFGAGGRQDTQY
TRBV6-1,ASSEARGSNEKLF
TRBV4-2,ASSQSEAGGQDTQY
TRBV10-3,AISESSGELF
TRBV6-1,ASSESLETQY
TRBV7-3,ASSSTTDTQY
TRBV29-1,SVENRVGTEAF
TRBV11-2,ASSLGAGGSIPYEQY
TRBV4-2,ASSQAARTSGSYNEQF